These T cell receptor beta chains were read from a single sample in a study of CD8 T cells in Susac syndrome. MiXCR, run by TCRdb on the immunoSEQ multiplex PCR reads, gives a single entry per CDR3 protein. There are about 240,000 distinct CDR3 sequences in the sample; 90% to 96% occur only once, and 0.08% to 0.11% lies in the top ten. Sequencing was done on a sample of CD4+ T cells from PBMCs. The receptor set was obtained from a human donor with Susac syndrome. Each CDR3 is given with its conserved first and last residue. D genes are given only for firm matches. The size field is filled for only some rows; it gives once, few, many or a size class.

j_call v_call clone_size d_call cdr3_aa cdr3_nt
TRBJ2-3 TRBV14 - - CASSQDVATQYF TGTGCCAGCAGCCAAGACGTGGCTACGCAGTATTTT
TRBJ2-7 TRBV3-1 - - CASSQGRDSALSYEQYF TGTGCCAGCAGCCAAGGGAGGGACAGTGCTTTATCCTACGAGCAGTACTTC
TRBJ1-2 TRBV5-1 - - CASSLGEKGYGYTF TGCGCCAGCAGCTTAGGGGAAAAGGGCTATGGCTACACCTTC
TRBJ2-7 TRBV30 - - CAWGSENEQYF TGTGCCTGGGGAAGTGAGAACGAGCAGTACTTC
TRBJ2-3 TRBV5-1 - - CASSSPLDSLLTDTQYF TGCGCCAGCAGCTCGCCACTTGACAGCTTACTCACAGATACGCAGTATTTT
TRBJ1-1 TRBV19 - - CASRAGTANTEAFF TGTGCCTCCCGGGCCGGGACGGCGAACACTGAAGCTTTCTTT
TRBJ1-2 TRBV20-1 - TRBD1 CSAPGGPNYGYTF TGCAGTGCCCCAGGGGGACCTAACTATGGCTACACCTTC
TRBJ1-4 TRBV7-9 - TRBD1 CASSRTGVNEKLFF TGTGCCAGCAGCCGGACAGGTGTTAATGAAAAACTGTTTTTT
TRBJ2-7 TRBV11-3 - TRBD1 CASSRTGGPYEQYF TGTGCCAGCAGCCGGACAGGGGGCCCCTACGAGCAGTACTTC
TRBJ2-3 TRBV11-2 - - CASAEGSDTQYF TGTGCCAGCGCGGAGGGGTCAGATACGCAGTATTTT
TRBJ2-1 TRBV4-1 - TRBD1 CASQGESAYNEQFF TGCGCCAGCCAGGGGGAGAGCGCCTACAATGAGCAGTTCTTC
TRBJ1-4 TRBV23-1 - - CASSPELANEKLFF TGCGCCAGCAGTCCTGAACTGGCTAATGAAAAACTGTTTTTT
TRBJ2-1 TRBV20-1 - TRBD2 CSAYLGAGGPFDEQFF TGCAGTGCTTACCTGGGGGCGGGAGGGCCTTTCGATGAGCAGTTCTTC
TRBJ1-4 TRBV29-1 - TRBD1 CSVLLDRGHEKLFF TGCAGCGTCTTACTGGACAGGGGGCACGAAAAACTGTTTTTT
TRBJ1-1 TRBV5-4 - - CATGRNTEAFF TGTGCCACCGGCCGGAACACTGAAGCTTTCTTT
TRBJ2-1 TRBV20-1 - TRBD1 CSARGQGHNEQFF TGCAGTGCTAGGGGACAGGGACACAATGAGCAGTTCTTC
TRBJ2-7 TRBV28 - - CASRQGSYEQYF TGTGCCAGCAGGCAGGGGAGCTACGAGCAGTACTTC
TRBJ2-1 TRBV7-2 - - CASSPRRADWGFF TGTGCCAGCAGCCCCCGCCGCGCCGACTGGGGGTTCTTC
TRBJ2-1 TRBV29-1 - - CSGWRATYNEQFF TGCAGCGGCTGGCGGGCCACCTACAATGAGCAGTTCTTC
TRBJ2-7 TRBV20-1 - - CSPSGLNEQYF TGCAGCCCTTCGGGGCTCAACGAGCAGTACTTC
TRBJ1-3 TRBV5-1 - - CASSSMGLISGNTIYF TGCGCCAGCAGCTCAATGGGCCTAATCTCTGGAAACACCATATATTTT
TRBJ2-5 TRBV24-1 - - CATSDTSQETQYF TGTGCCACCAGTGATACCAGCCAAGAGACCCAGTACTTC
TRBJ1-1 TRBV30 - - CAWSVLRGSWNTEAFF TGTGCCTGGAGTGTACTAAGGGGTTCATGGAACACTGAAGCTTTCTTT
TRBJ1-1 TRBV30 - - CAWRTPGRETEAFF TGTGCCTGGAGAACCCCAGGCAGGGAGACTGAAGCTTTCTTT
TRBJ2-4 TRBV21-1 once - CASSKAVLEAPAKNIQYF TGTGCCAGCAGCAAAGCGGTTCTGGAAGCCCCCGCCAAAAACATTCAGTACTTC
TRBJ2-2 TRBV7-9 - - CASSSGVMAGDTGELFF TGTGCCAGCAGCTCAGGGGTCATGGCTGGGGACACCGGGGAGCTGTTTTTT
TRBJ2-7 TRBV18 - TRBD2 CASSRGGAASYEQYF TGTGCCAGCTCACGCGGGGGGGCAGCTTCCTACGAGCAGTACTTC
TRBJ2-1 TRBV7-9 - - CASSFGGGRNEQFF TGTGCCAGCAGCTTTGGTGGGGGGCGCAATGAGCAGTTCTTC
TRBJ1-2 TRBV19 - TRBD1 CASSLRTGGLGYTF TGTGCCAGTAGTCTTCGGACAGGGGGCCTTGGCTACACCTTC
TRBJ1-5 TRBV20-1 - - CSARSHNQPQHF TGCAGTGCGAGGTCCCACAATCAGCCCCAGCATTTT
TRBJ2-7 TRBV19 - - CASSFSDYEQYF TGTGCCAGTAGTTTCTCAGACTACGAGCAGTACTTC
TRBJ2-7 TRBV5-1 - - CASSQGQYSASQYF TGCGCCAGCAGCCAAGGACAGTATTCAGCGTCGCAGTACTTC
TRBJ2-1 TRBV25-1 - TRBD2 CASSESGLTHNEQFF TGTGCCAGCAGTGAATCGGGACTAACCCACAATGAGCAGTTCTTC
TRBJ2-1 TRBV12-3/TRBV12-4 once - CASRGGRVSSYNEQFF TGTGCCAGCAGGGGGGGGCGGGTCAGTTCCTACAATGAGCAGTTCTTC
TRBJ2-7 TRBV9 - TRBD2 CASSLSGLAGYEQYF TGTGCCAGCAGCCTATCCGGGCTAGCGGGATACGAGCAGTACTTC
TRBJ2-7 TRBV7-2 once - CASSPPLRYEQYF TGTGCCAGCAGCCCCCCCCTACGTTACGAGCAGTACTTC
TRBJ1-1 TRBV15 - TRBD1 CATSNRGLMNTEAFF TGTGCCACCAGCAACAGGGGTCTCATGAACACTGAAGCTTTCTTT
TRBJ1-3 TRBV20-1 - - CSAFSSRTAGNTIYF TGCAGTGCTTTCTCGTCCAGGACTGCTGGAAACACCATATATTTT
TRBJ2-3 TRBV29-1 - TRBD2 CSGGREYADTQYF TGCAGCGGTGGGCGGGAGTACGCAGATACGCAGTATTTT
TRBJ2-7 TRBV12-3/TRBV12-4 - - CATPGAYEQYF TGTGCCACCCCGGGGGCCTACGAGCAGTACTTC
TRBJ2-1 TRBV6-4 few TRBD2 CASSVGTSSYNEQFF TGTGCCAGCAGTGTTGGGACTAGCTCCTACAATGAGCAGTTCTTC
TRBJ2-1 TRBV29-1 - TRBD2 CSVTPGTSGMSSYNEQFF TGCAGCGTCACTCCCGGGACTAGCGGGATGAGCTCCTACAATGAGCAGTTCTTC
TRBJ2-3 TRBV28 - TRBD2 CASKLLARYSTDTQYF TGTGCCAGCAAACTACTAGCGAGATATAGCACAGATACGCAGTATTTT
TRBJ2-1 TRBV4-1 - - CASSQDFINEQFF TGCGCCAGCAGCCAAGATTTCATCAATGAGCAGTTCTTC
TRBJ2-7 TRBV24-1 - - CATTPCWQAHEQYF TGTGCCACCACTCCCTGCTGGCAGGCGCACGAGCAGTACTTC
TRBJ2-1 TRBV4-1 - - CASSHRGNSVHEQFF TGCGCCAGCAGCCATCGAGGCAATAGTGTCCATGAGCAGTTCTTC
TRBJ1-2 TRBV30 - TRBD1 CAWSPFTGDGYTF TGTGCCTGGAGTCCCTTTACAGGGGATGGCTACACCTTC
TRBJ2-7 TRBV18 - TRBD1 CASSGTGEVYEQYF TGTGCCAGCTCAGGGACAGGGGAGGTGTACGAGCAGTACTTC
TRBJ1-1 TRBV29-1 - - CSVVLPKVTEAFF TGCAGCGTTGTCCTTCCGAAGGTCACTGAAGCTTTCTTT
TRBJ2-2 TRBV30 - - CAWSAALLVGELFF TGTGCCTGGAGTGCCGCCCTTTTGGTCGGGGAGCTGTTTTTT
TRBJ2-7 TRBV4-2 - - CASSQGGGLTRYEQYF TGTGCCAGCAGCCAAGGGGGCGGACTAACGCGCTACGAGCAGTACTTC
TRBJ2-7 TRBV27 - - CASSTKYEQYF TGTGCCAGCAGTACCAAGTACGAGCAGTACTTC
TRBJ2-5 TRBV11-1 - TRBD2 CASSSRTRNPQETQYF TGTGCCAGCAGCTCACGGACTAGGAACCCCCAAGAGACCCAGTACTTC